The clone carrying this T cell receptor beta chain was found many times. Its antigen is not known. Specified time point: sample taken at primary tumor resection. Without sorting, whole RNA was sequenced from tumor, nontumor lung or frozen PBMC. TCRdb reprocessed the 5' RACE reads with MiXCR, giving one entry per CDR3 protein. The repertoire has some 25,000 distinct CDR3 sequences, approximately 5% of them found once; the top ten carry roughly 5.2%. The sample belongs to a study of spatial heterogeneity in lung cancer. Study context: TCR and UMI combinations that were unique each appeared, on average, more than ten times in raw reads. Whole-study results and caveats: There were more appearances of ubiquitous expanded tumor TCRs in blood at resection than at follow-up.

Trimming removed 4 bases from V and 0 bases from J; junction bases left unmatched: 2. The germline CDR1 and CDR2 sequences are LNHDA and SQIVND (reference sequence). This CDR3 is built from 14 residues. This specimen consisted of PBMCs, obtained at surgery. This receptor was taken from a male donor with early-stage non-small cell lung cancer. This chain uses TRBV19 with TRBJ2-7, with TRBD2 identical over 8 bases. The CDR3 protein is CASSTGTSSYEQYF. The CDR3 DNA sequence: TGTGCCAGTAGTACCGGGACTAGCTCCTACGAGCAGTACTTC.